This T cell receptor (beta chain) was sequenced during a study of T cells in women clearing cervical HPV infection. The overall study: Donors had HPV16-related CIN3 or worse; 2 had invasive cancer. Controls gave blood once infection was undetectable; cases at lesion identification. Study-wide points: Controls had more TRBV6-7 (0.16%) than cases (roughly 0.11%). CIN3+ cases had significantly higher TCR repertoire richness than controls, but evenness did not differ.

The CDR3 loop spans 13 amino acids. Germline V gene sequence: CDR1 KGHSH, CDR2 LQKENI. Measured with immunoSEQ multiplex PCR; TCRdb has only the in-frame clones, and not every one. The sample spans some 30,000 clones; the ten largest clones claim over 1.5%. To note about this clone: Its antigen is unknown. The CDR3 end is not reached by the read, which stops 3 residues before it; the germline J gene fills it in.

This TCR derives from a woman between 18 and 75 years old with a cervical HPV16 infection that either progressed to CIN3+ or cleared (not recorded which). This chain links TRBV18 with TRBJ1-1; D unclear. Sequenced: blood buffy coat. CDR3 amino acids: CASSPSGAYEAFF. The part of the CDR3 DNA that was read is TGTGCCAGCTCACCGTCGGGTGCCTACGAG. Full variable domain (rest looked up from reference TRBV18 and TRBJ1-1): NAGVMQNPRHLVRRRGQEARLRCSPMKGHSHVYWYRQLPEEGLKFMVYLQKENIIDESGMPKERFSAEFPKEGPSILRIQQVVRGDSAAYFCASSPSGAYEAFFGQGTRLTVV.